Detailed here is one T cell receptor (beta chain). Antigen unknown. Data came from immunoSEQ multiplex PCR; TCRdb stores just in-frame clones and leaves some out. This table has some 2 million clones, around 96% appearing once. J lost 4 bases, V lost 3 bases, and 6 bases had no gene match. The CDR3 is 16 residues long. The germline V gene has CDR1 LGHNA and CDR2 YSLEER. This specimen belongs to a study of shared clonotypes between healthy human individuals. Findings and limits, study-wide: Sample collection involved blood only; tissue repertoires are likely different. Four donors had roughly 5% of their naive CD4 clonotypes in common.

It was CD45RO-negative cells, positively selected for CCR7, that made up naive CD8 cells, with terminally differentiated effector memory CD45RA+ cells excluded. The V and J genes are TRBV4-3 and TRBJ2-7, with TRBD2 matching 13 bases. This clonotype was sampled from a man aged 18 to 30 in good health. Sample: naive CD8+ T cells sorted from blood. The CDR3 coding sequence is TGCGCCAGCAGCCAGACCGGACTAGCGGGAGCTTACGAGCAGTACTTC. This sequence encodes CASSQTGLAGAYEQYF.